This TCR beta chain was recorded in a study of CD8 T cells in ankylosing spondylitis. Study outcomes and limitations: Researchers report that disease-linked clones proved CD8+ and relatively rare in peripheral blood. In ankylosing spondylitis patients, matched synovial fluid reportedly showed significant enrichment of disease-linked clones. Made up of under 10 highly homologous variants, a TCR beta motif appeared characteristic of ankylosing spondylitis blood.

A few counts support this clonotype. Its antigen is unknown. Libraries for TCR beta were made by quantitative 5'-RACE with molecular barcodes. TCRdb fed the 5' RACE reads into MiXCR, producing one record per CDR3 protein. The sample records about 420,000 distinct CDR3 sequences, approximately 20% being singletons. The CDR3 covers 15 residues. V lost 0 bases and J lost 4, with 11 bases in between. The germline V gene encodes CDR1 SGDLS and CDR2 YYNGEE. The chain carries TRBV9 and TRBJ2-1, with D possibly being TRBD2 (6 bases). Sample: blood, either unsorted or a sorted T cell fraction (not recorded which). The TCR was taken from a male donor with ankylosing spondylitis. The CDR3 DNA sequence: TGTGCCAGCAGCGTAGAGTCTAGCGCGTACAATGAGCAGTTCTTC. Translation gives CASSVESSAYNEQFF.